Included here is one T cell receptor (beta chain) sequence, with context. The antigen remains undetermined. The PCR had 60 Vbeta and 13 Jbeta primers. TCRdb's table, derived via immunoSEQ multiplex PCR, lists solely in-frame clones and lacks some. The sample consists of over 150,000 clones, 82% of them appearing once. This entry comes from a study of cytomegalovirus exposure and HLA in healthy donors. Study-wide findings and caveats: Some V segments (TRBV6-2 and TRBV6-3 among them) were excluded as indistinguishable. Researchers reportedly found TCR beta sequences accurately predicted most subjects' HLA-A and HLA-B alleles. Data from an earlier analysis indicated that most TCR beta V segments were productive either about 90% or about 30% of the time. According to a later analysis, donors in an Asian-associated ancestry cluster reportedly had fewer N-insertions than the approximately 720-donor mean.

CDR1 MGHRA and CDR2 YSYEKL come from the germline V gene. This CDR3 is 15 amino acids long. The junction had 2 bases not matched to a gene; V was cut back by 2 bases and J by 3 bases. The chain couples TRBV4-1 to TRBJ2-1; 9 bases agree with TRBD2. The clonotype was recovered from a girl aged 10-17 years in good health and CMV-seropositive. The specimen was PBMCs. The CDR3 region has the DNA TGCGCCAGCAGCCAACTAGCGGGAAGCTACAATGAGCAGTTCTTC. Encoded protein: CASSQLAGSYNEQFF.